This TCR beta chain stems from a study of blood T cell repertoires in COVID-19. This CDR3 has 12 residues. Deletions cut 9 bases from V and 4 bases from J, with 12 bases between. The germline gives CDR1 SGHTA, CDR2 FQGNSA. Libraries were prepared by immunoSEQ multiplex PCR; TCRdb keeps only in-frame clonotypes and omits some of them. The sample yields 85,000 to 110,000 clones, approximately 86% seen once. This clonotype originated in a human donor in a cohort sampled during active COVID-19. The chain links TRBV7-2 to TRBJ1-2; a weak D match, TRBD1 (6 bases). Sequencing was done on a sample of peripheral blood. The CDR3 loop reads CARKDRSYGYTF. CDR3 DNA: TGTGCCAGAAAAGACAGGAGCTATGGCTACACCTTC.